This entry lists 11 T cell receptor beta chains sequenced from one sample in a study of shared clonotypes between healthy human individuals. Assay: immunoSEQ multiplex PCR; the TCRdb copy retains only in-frame clones and omits some. The sample holds about 2 million clones, about 95% seen once. CD45RO-negative cells were positively selected for CCR7, leaving out terminally differentiated effector memory CD45RA+ cells. Sequenced sample: naive CD8+ T cells sorted from blood. These TCRs come from a man in his late teens or twenties in good health.

The genes are TRBV27 and TRBJ1-5; D unresolved. This CDR3 comprises 15 residues. Germline CDR1 is MNHEY and CDR2 is SMNVEV (reference sequence). V was cut by 3 bases and J by 2 bases, with 11 bases left in between. The CDR3 nucleotides read TGTGCCAGCAGTTTGGGTCTGGATGGCAATCAGCCCCAGCATTTT. Protein: CASSLGLDGNQPQHF.

The chain is built from TRBV14 and TRBJ1-2; D gene unclear. The germline V gene has CDR1 SGHDN and CDR2 FVKESK. Deletions cut 3 bases from V and 6 bases from J, with 14 bases between. The CDR3 consists of 14 residues. CDR3 sequence (DNA): TGTGCCAGCAGCCAGTTCCGGGCCCCTCATGGCTACACCTTC. This codes for CASSQFRAPHGYTF.

V usage is TRBV4-1 and J usage is TRBJ1-2; maybe TRBD1 (6 bases). In germline, CDR1 is MGHRA, CDR2 YSYEKL. The CDR3 covers 14 residues. Trimming took 3 bases from V and 5 from J, leaving 13 bases between them. CDR3 region: CASSQETGYYGYTF. CDR3 DNA: TGCGCCAGCAGCCAGGAAACAGGGTATTATGGCTACACCTTC.

The chain couples TRBV11-1 to TRBJ2-1; D is perhaps TRBD2 (7 bases). The CDR3 runs 17 residues. The V and J ends lost 3 bases and 6 bases respectively, with 21 bases between them. CDR1 and CDR2 (germline): SGHAT, FQDESV (reference sequence). The CDR3 DNA sequence: TGTGCCAGCAGCTTTGGAAATGGGGGGGGCCTCTCCAATGAGCAGTTCTTC. It specifies CASSFGNGGGLSNEQFF.

The V call is TRBV2, the J call TRBJ1-6; possible D gene TRBD1, 5 bases. The CDR3 contains 16 residues. V lost 2 bases, J lost 2 bases, and 10 bases lay in between. Germline CDR1 is SNHLY and CDR2 is FYNNEI. Here the CDR3 DNA reads TGTGCCAGCAGTGAACCAGGGCCCCCCTATAATTCACCCCTCCACTTT. Amino acids: CASSEPGPPYNSPLHF.

The CDR3 here is CASRIFWDSIYGYTF. CDR3 DNA: TGTGCCAGCAGGATTTTCTGGGACTCAATCTATGGCTACACCTTC. The V gene is TRBV2, the J gene TRBJ1-2; D may be TRBD1 (5 bases). Germline assignment: CDR1 SNHLY and CDR2 FYNNEI. V was trimmed by 6 bases and J by 4 bases, leaving 18 bases between them. This CDR3 region has 15 residues.

The chain links TRBV7-2 to TRBJ2-7; D unresolved. CDR3 length equals 16 residues. Per germline, CDR1 SGHTA and CDR2 FQGNSA. Trimming cost V 1 base and J 0 bases, with 13 bases left between them. The CDR3: CASSLDLGSSSYEQYF. The CDR3 coding sequence is TGTGCCAGCAGCTTAGACCTCGGCAGCAGCTCCTACGAGCAGTACTTC.

With respect to this clone: Different DNA sequences within this sample yield the same CDR3. The chain recombines TRBV5-4 with TRBJ2-7, with D hard to call. Germline CDR1 and CDR2: SGHNT and YYREEE (reference sequence). The CDR3 length is 12 residues. V was shortened by 0 bases and J by 7 bases, with 8 bases between the two germline ends. Here the CDR3 DNA reads TGTGCCAGCAGCTTGGGGTTGGCTGAGCAGTACTTC. It translates to CASSLGLAEQYF.

This rearrangement joins TRBV7-8 to TRBJ2-5; 8 bases are shared with TRBD2. The junction had 7 bases not matched to a gene; V was cut back by 0 bases and J by 4 bases. The CDR3 is 16 residues long. The germline gives CDR1 SGHVS, CDR2 FQNEAQ. Here the CDR3 DNA reads TGTGCCAGCAGCTTAGCGGGAAGCGGGGGTGCAGAGACCCAGTACTTC. It encodes CASSLAGSGGAETQYF.

V usage is TRBV27 and J usage is TRBJ1-2; no clear D gene. The CDR3 sequence is 15 residues long. The V gene's germline CDR1 is MNHEY and CDR2 SMNVEV (reference sequence). V was trimmed by 4 bases and J by 0 bases, leaving 12 bases between them. CDR3 region: CASSSQLSPNYGYTF. CDR3 DNA sequence: TGTGCCAGCAGTTCGCAATTAAGCCCTAACTATGGCTACACCTTC.

Points on this clone: This sample also contains other DNA sequences that code for the same CDR3. The chain is built from TRBV7-9 and TRBJ2-7; 8 bases align to TRBD1. Trimming removed 4 bases from V and 3 bases from J; junction bases left unmatched: 5. Germline V gives CDR1 SEHNR, CDR2 FQNEAQ (reference sequence). The CDR3 is 14 residues long. CDR3 nucleotide sequence: TGTGCCAGCAGCTCCGGGACAGGACTCTACGAGCAGTACTTC. Protein: CASSSGTGLYEQYF.